This T cell receptor beta chain was identified in a study of T cells expressing NK-cell markers. After re-calling the 5' RACE reads, TCRdb lists one entry per CDR3 protein, DNA absent. This sample's table has roughly 380,000 distinct CDR3 sequences. Germline CDR1 and CDR2: LGHDT and YNNKEL (reference sequence). This CDR3 is 14 amino acids long. Sequencing input: blood T cells: a sorted CD56 or NKG2C T cell subset, CD4+ or CD8+ T cells, or bulk PBMC T cells (not recorded which). The chain couples TRBV3-1 to TRBJ2-1; the TCRdb D gene call, TRBD1, has no DNA to confirm it. The clonotype was recovered from a man aged 18-70 years in good health. This chain's CDR3 is CASTRVGGHNEQFF.